One sample yielded the 3 T cell receptor beta chains listed below, sequenced in a study of CD8 T cells in ankylosing spondylitis. TCRdb reprocessed the 5' RACE reads via MiXCR and lists one record per CDR3 protein. Altogether fewer than 250,000 distinct CDR3 sequences are present, 10% being singletons, with the ten largest covering roughly 23%. Input material: blood, either unsorted or a sorted T cell fraction (not recorded which). These receptors came from a male donor with ankylosing spondylitis or in good health (not recorded which).

This clonotype appeared many times. V usage is TRBV29-1 and J usage is TRBJ2-1; TRBD2 is a possible D gene (5 bases). Germline values: CDR1 SQVTM, CDR2 ANQGSEA. V lost 7 bases and J 1 base, leaving 14 bases between the germline ends. This CDR3 has 14 residues. CDR3 DNA: TGCAGCGCCCGAGGGTCTGATTCCTACAATGAGCAGTTCTTC. As protein: CSARGSDSYNEQFF.

This clonotype showed up many times. The chain carries TRBV9 and TRBJ2-7; 8 bases line up with TRBD1. Trimming at V came to 4 bases and at J to 5 bases, leaving 8 bases not matched to a gene. Germline loops: CDR1 SGDLS, CDR2 YYNGEE. CDR3 length: 14 amino acids. CDR3 bases: TGTGCCAGCAGCTTAATGGACAGGGTCCACGAGCAGTACTTC. Protein sequence: CASSLMDRVHEQYF. Supplemented by reference TRBV9 and TRBJ2-7, the full variable domain reads DSGVTQTPKHLITATGQRVTLRCSPRSGDLSVYWYQQSLDQGLQFLIQYYNGEERAKGNILERFSAQQFPDLHSELNLSSLELGDSALYFCASSLMDRVHEQYFGPGTRLTVT.

CDR3 region: CASRYSDSDQPQHF. CDR3 bases: TGCGCCAGCAGGTACTCTGACAGTGACCAGCCCCAGCATTTT. The chain carries TRBV5-1 and TRBJ1-5; D perhaps matches TRBD1 (5 bases). This CDR3 has 14 residues. V gave up 5 bases and J gave up 7 bases, with 16 bases separating them. Germline assignment: CDR1 SGHRS and CDR2 YFSETQ.